What follows are 14 T cell receptor beta chains derived from one specimen sequenced in a study of Ad26.COV2.S vaccination and SARS-CoV-2 variants. The repertoire was sequenced with immunoSEQ multiplex PCR; TCRdb's copy has only in-frame clones and lacks some. Of 350,000 to 500,000 clones in the sample, roughly 88% were seen once. This sample's treatment: roughly 20 received Ad26.COV2.S at low or high dose, single or two shots; 5 received placebo; per-sample allocation not given. On day 63 after the first injection, vaccine and placebo recipients gave samples. The source was peripheral blood, collected in a trial of Ad26.COV2.S vaccine versus placebo. The receptors come from a person between 18 and 65 years old who received the Ad26.COV2.S COVID-19 vaccine or a placebo.

This sequence joins TRBV2 and TRBJ2-7; D possibly corresponds to TRBD1 (5 bases). With 6 bases removed from V and 3 bases from J, the gap between germline ends came to 9 bases. Germline CDR1 SNHLY, CDR2 FYNNEI. The CDR3 has 12 residues. This CDR3 reads CASRTEDYEQYF. DNA of the CDR3: TGTGCCAGCAGGACAGAGGACTACGAGCAGTACTTC.

The chain joins TRBV5-4 to TRBJ2-7; D is unresolved. Germline V lookup: CDR1 SGHNT, CDR2 YYREEE (reference sequence). The CDR3 totals 14 residues. Trimming cost V 0 bases and J 0 bases, with 7 bases left between them. In DNA, the CDR3 is TGTGCCAGCAGCTTGGAGGTAGGCTCCTACGAGCAGTACTTC. Protein sequence: CASSLEVGSYEQYF.

This rearrangement joins TRBV7-9 to TRBJ2-1; 9 bases fit TRBD2. The trim removed 5 bases at V and 2 bases at J, leaving 7 bases unmatched. The CDR3 is 16 residues long. Germline loops: CDR1 SEHNR, CDR2 FQNEAQ (reference sequence). CDR3 DNA sequence: TGTGCCAGCAGCACAATCCTAGCGGGGCCCTACAATGAGCAGTTCTTC. As protein: CASSTILAGPYNEQFF.

The chain joins TRBV4-2 to TRBJ1-5; tentative D call: TRBD1 (5 bases). CDR1 is LGHNA and CDR2 is YNFKEQ in the germline V gene. The CDR3 contains 16 residues. V dropped 0 bases and J dropped 2 bases, with 11 bases sitting between them. CDR3 nucleotide sequence: TGTGCCAGCAGCCAAGAGGACACCCCAGGCAATCAGCCCCAGCATTTT. Protein product: CASSQEDTPGNQPQHF.

CDR3 region: CASSRSSGSQETQYF. CDR3 coding DNA: TGTGCCAGTAGTAGGTCCTCGGGGAGCCAAGAGACCCAGTACTTC. This chain joins TRBV19 and TRBJ2-5; D perhaps matches TRBD2 (5 bases). This CDR3 is 15 amino acids long. V was shortened by 4 bases and J by 1 base, with 13 bases between the two germline ends. CDR1 LNHDA and CDR2 SQIVND come from the germline V gene (reference sequence).

The genes are TRBV4-1 and TRBJ2-3; D is perhaps TRBD2 (6 bases). CDR1 is MGHRA and CDR2 is YSYEKL in the germline V gene. V was cut by 4 bases and J by 3 bases, with 11 bases left in between. The CDR3 loop spans 14 amino acids. In DNA form, the CDR3 reads TGCGCCAGCAGCCGGACGGGGGAGACAGATACGCAGTATTTT. Protein sequence: CASSRTGETDTQYF.

The chain combines TRBV24-1 with TRBJ1-2; 10 nucleotides match TRBD1. Germline V lookup: CDR1 KGHDR, CDR2 SFDVKD. The length of the CDR3 is 16 residues. V trimming: 7 bases; J trimming: 5 bases; junction bases outside the gene matches: 12. CDR3 amino acids: CATRGARDRGQYGYTF. The DNA of the CDR3 is TGTGCCACCAGAGGAGCCCGGGACAGGGGACAGTATGGCTACACCTTC.

The chain recombines TRBV28 with TRBJ2-2, with TRBD1 identical over 8 bases. In germline, CDR1 is MDHEN, CDR2 SYDVKM. This CDR3 has 16 amino acids. The V segment lost 4 bases and the J segment 4 bases; nucleotides outside the gene matches: 8. This chain's CDR3 is CASSSGNRGFTGELFF. The CDR3 coding sequence is TGTGCCAGCAGTTCGGGAAACAGGGGGTTCACCGGGGAGCTGTTTTTT.

This clone was seen only a few times. This sequence joins TRBV30 and TRBJ1-3; D gene unclear. Germline values: CDR1 GTSNPN, CDR2 SVGIG (reference sequence). V gave up 3 bases and J gave up 0 bases, with 6 bases separating them. The CDR3 length is 13 residues. CDR3 nucleotide sequence: TGTGCCTGGAGCTTAATCTCTGGAAACACCATATATTTT. Translating gives CAWSLISGNTIYF.

The rearrangement uses TRBV4-1 and TRBJ1-3; the D is unclear. Germline V lookup: CDR1 MGHRA, CDR2 YSYEKL. V was shortened by 0 bases and J by 3 bases, with 9 bases between the two germline ends. CDR3 length equals 15 residues. The CDR3 DNA is TGCGCCAGCAGCCAAGAAAGAGATCTTGGAAACACCATATATTTT. As protein: CASSQERDLGNTIYF.

This chain joins TRBV15 and TRBJ2-1, with TRBD1 matching 9 bases. The V gene's germline CDR1 is LNHNV and CDR2 YYDKDF (reference sequence). V was clipped by 0 bases and J by 4 bases; unmatched bases: 10. CDR3 length: 18 residues. The CDR3 DNA reads as TGTGCCACCAGCAGAGATCTAATTGGGACAGGGCCTTACAATGAGCAGTTCTTC. Translation: CATSRDLIGTGPYNEQFF.

This sequence joins TRBV14 and TRBJ2-7, with 7 positions matching TRBD1. The V gene's germline CDR1 is SGHDN and CDR2 FVKESK. The CDR3 totals 14 residues. With V trimmed by 1 base and J by 6 bases, 6 bases remained unmatched. CDR3 sequence reads: CASSQGYRGSEQYF. The CDR3 bases are TGTGCCAGCAGCCAAGGTTACAGGGGCAGCGAGCAGTACTTC. The complete variable domain, with remaining parts taken from reference TRBV14 and TRBJ2-7, reads EAGVTQFPSHSVIEKGQTVTLRCDPISGHDNLYWYRRVMGKEIKFLLHFVKESKQDESGMPNNRFLAERTGGTYSTLKVQPAELEDSGVYFCASSQGYRGSEQYFGPGTRLTVT.

The chain carries TRBV7-2 and TRBJ2-1; D gene uncertain. The CDR3 totals 17 residues. Germline CDR1 is SGHTA and CDR2 is FQGNSA. The germline V and J ends were trimmed by 1 base and 0 bases, with 13 bases remaining between them. The CDR3 is CASSLVARLSSYNEQFF. Written as DNA, the CDR3 is TGTGCCAGCAGCTTAGTGGCTAGGCTGAGCTCCTACAATGAGCAGTTCTTC.

The chain joins TRBV24-1 to TRBJ1-3; D is unclear. Germline V gene sequence: CDR1 KGHDR, CDR2 SFDVKD. This CDR3 region has 11 residues. V lost 10 bases to trimming and J lost 3 bases, with 6 bases between them. This CDR3 is CATAFGNTIYF. CDR3 nucleotide sequence: TGTGCCACGGCATTTGGAAACACCATATATTTT.